What follows describes a single TCR beta chain. Stated time point: patch test 1, 2 weeks after DPC sensitization. As for treatment: therapeutic diphenylcyclopropenone sensitization with weekly scalp DPC. These data originate in a study of human T cells and chemical hapten exposure. Study-wide background: There were weekly diphenylcyclopropenone doses to the scalp for patients throughout the approximately 25-week study.

This CDR3 comprises 11 residues. CDR1 is LNHDA and CDR2 is SQIVND in the germline V gene (reference sequence). The V gene lost 11 bases and the J gene lost 5 bases, with 11 bases spanning the gap. TCRdb re-called the RACE reads with MiXCR, one entry per CDR3 protein. The sample shows some 400,000 distinct CDR3 sequences, more than 4.5% of them seen only once. The TCR originated in a woman in her forties or fifties with alopecia areata. Some clones in this sample may be carry-over from other donors' samples. This chain connects TRBV19 to TRBJ2-3; tentative D call: TRBD2 (6 bases). Sequencing was performed on whole blood, taken in connection with sensitization to the hapten diphenylcyclopropenone (DPC). The CDR3: CAHKEGDTQYF. The CDR3 DNA reads TGTGCCCATAAGGAGGGAGATACGCAGTATTTT.